The clone carrying this T cell receptor (beta chain) was counted a few times. Its antigen remains unidentified. The data stem from a study of naive and memory T cell subsets. Whole-study results and caveats: In naive cells, over 85% of TCR sequences were seen only once. Gini index rose across naive, CM, EM and EMRA in CD4 and CD8. A few larger clonotypes appeared in naive repertoires, especially CD8, possibly memory cells re-expressing CD45RA.

Both TRBC1 and TRBC2 were covered by a beta constant-region primer of two equimolar oligonucleotides. Four rounds of PCR amplified the ligated cDNA using nested alpha and beta constant-region primers plus SP2. TCRdb itself ran the UMI-ligation and nested PCR reads through MiXCR, one entry per CDR3 protein. The sample lists approximately 150,000 distinct CDR3 sequences; about 20% were seen once. The origin of this receptor is a human donor in good health. Sequencing was performed on naive CD8+ T cells from blood.

The CDR3 DNA reads as TGTGCCAGCACCTATAGCGGGCCCGGGGAGCTGTTTTTT. It translates to CASTYSGPGELFF. The chain couples TRBV6-2 or TRBV6-3 to TRBJ2-2, with 7 positions matching TRBD2. The CDR3 sequence is 13 residues long. V shed 7 bases and J 6 bases; nucleotides not matched to a gene: 5. Germline-derived CDR1 and CDR2 are MNHEY and SVGEGT.